These 10 T cell receptor beta chains share one sample of origin, sequenced in a study of monozygotic twins with inflammatory bowel disease. After re-calling the 5' RACE reads, TCRdb lists one entry per CDR3 protein, DNA absent. This table lists more than 100,000 distinct CDR3 sequences. The sequenced sample was blood. These TCRs come from a human donor with ulcerative colitis or Crohn's disease, or a healthy co-twin of an affected twin (not recorded which).

The chain links TRBV12-3 or TRBV12-4 to TRBJ2-1; as DNA is missing, the TRBD2 call by TCRdb cannot be tested. This CDR3 has 14 amino acids. The CDR3 sequence: CASRQRDLGNEQFF.

The chain employs TRBV6-6 and TRBJ2-2; with no DNA, the TCRdb D assignment of TRBD1 cannot be verified. The CDR3 sequence is 14 residues long. The germline V gene has CDR1 MNHNY and CDR2 SVGAGI (reference sequence). The chain's CDR3 is CASSLRGNTGELFF.

The rearrangement uses TRBV18 and TRBJ1-5. This CDR3 region has 14 residues. The germline CDR1 and CDR2 sequences are KGHSH and LQKENI. This CDR3 is CASSPGRENQPQHF.

The genes are TRBV18 and TRBJ2-7; lacking DNA, the TRBD2 call made by TCRdb goes unchecked. The CDR3 totals 16 residues. Germline values: CDR1 KGHSH, CDR2 LQKENI. The CDR3 sequence is CASSQRGHSGTSEQYF.

The gene calls are TRBV11-2 and TRBJ2-1; no DNA is available, so the TRBD1 call from TCRdb remains unchecked. The CDR3 spans 16 residues. Germline loops: CDR1 SGHAT, CDR2 FQNNGV. The CDR3 protein is CASSHRVGTGVLEQFF.

The chain uses TRBV20-1 and TRBJ2-3; the TRBD1 assignment by TCRdb is unverifiable without DNA. The CDR3 loop spans 17 amino acids. Germline CDR1 and CDR2: DFQATT and SNEGSKA (reference sequence). The CDR3 here is CSAPPNRGQTYTDTRYF.

This chain joins TRBV9 and TRBJ2-3; with no DNA, the TCRdb D assignment of TRBD2 cannot be verified. The CDR3 extends over 17 amino acids. CDR1 is SGDLS, CDR2 YYNGEE, per germline. The CDR3 reads CASSVAPGLAGADTQYF.

CDR3 residues: CASSPVRIYEQYF. The V and J genes are TRBV18 and TRBJ2-7. The CDR3 is made up of 13 amino acids. Germline V lookup: CDR1 KGHSH, CDR2 LQKENI.

The gene calls are TRBV5-1 and TRBJ1-1; TCRdb names TRBD1, which stays unverified in the absence of DNA. The CDR3 is 15 amino acids. Germline assignment: CDR1 SGHRS and CDR2 YFSETQ. CDR3 region: CASSGGQGLNTEAFF.

V usage is TRBV6-4 and J usage is TRBJ2-3; TCRdb gives TRBD2 as the D gene, but with no DNA this cannot be confirmed. Germline CDR1 MRHNA, CDR2 SNTAGT. The CDR3 sequence is 18 residues long. CDR3 sequence reads: CASSDSSSSGRSTDTQYF.